Listed below are T cell receptor beta chains from one sample, sequenced in a study of CD8+ T cells in alopecia areata. Produced via immunoSEQ multiplex PCR; TCRdb's table is partial and in-frame only. The sample yields more than 150,000 clones, 51% seen once. The sample in question was CD8+ T cells sorted from blood, obtained around week 54, from a patient treated with tofacitinib. The origin of the receptors is a human donor with alopecia areata. CDR3s include the opening cysteine and the closing phenylalanine or tryptophan. Each record gives: J gene, CDR3 length, V gene, CDR3 protein.

>TRBJ1-5|14|TRBV6-6
CASTWGGLGQPQHF
>TRBJ2-2|15|TRBV6-5
CASSRTGEMGGELFF
>TRBJ2-3|18|TRBV15
CATSRSPSAYSSTDTQYF
>TRBJ2-3|12|TRBV9
CASSVGGDTQYF
>TRBJ1-1|16|TRBV30
CAWRRTGGGRNTEAFF
>TRBJ1-1|12|TRBV5-6
CASTGSNTEAFF
>TRBJ2-6|13|TRBV29-1
CSAQGSGANVLTF
>TRBJ2-7|13|TRBV25-1
CASSVGVESEQYF
>TRBJ1-1|15|TRBV5-1
CASRPPLRPNTEAFF
>TRBJ2-1|16|TRBV19
CASSMGSQTSYNEQFF
>TRBJ2-1|19|TRBV7-8
CASSLAPSTSGGVYNEQFF
>TRBJ1-6|14|TRBV6-5
CASSYSSGNSPLHF
>TRBJ1-4|14|TRBV5-1
CASSYGQGMEKLFF
>TRBJ1-2|12|TRBV9
CASSVDLYGYTF
>TRBJ2-3|15|TRBV13
CASSYRDRDPDTQYF
>TRBJ2-2|13|TRBV30
CAMAGADRWELFF
>TRBJ2-3|16|TRBV7-8
CASSLTLAGGADTQYF
>TRBJ1-5|17|TRBV7-9
CASSLDSSVVGSQPQHF
>TRBJ2-7|12|TRBV29-1
CSVTGQGYEQYF
>TRBJ1-5|14|TRBV10-3
CAISEEHGNQPQHF
>TRBJ1-3|15|TRBV4-1
CASSQDRRTGNTIYF
>TRBJ1-1|14|TRBV7-9
CASSWTGYNTEAFF
>TRBJ2-5|20|TRBV4-1
CASSQPSFGQGLAEEETQYF
>TRBJ1-4|14|TRBV25-1
CASSESEFNEKLFF
>TRBJ2-1|17|TRBV30
CAWSDPVGYPSYNEQFF
>TRBJ2-5|16|TRBV7-2
CASSLVGTGFQETQYF
>TRBJ2-7|16|TRBV6-5
CASSYSAGESSYEQYF
>TRBJ1-1|12|TRBV5-4
CASSPDSLEAFF
>TRBJ2-2|14|TRBV4-2
CASSQALNTGELFF
>TRBJ1-1|13|TRBV25-1
CASQGRRETEAFF
>TRBJ1-5|18|TRBV9
CASSVAALKDPGNQPQHF
>TRBJ2-1|15|TRBV2
CASSVGGGVFNEQFF
>TRBJ1-2|17|TRBV13
CASSSPVDQGVGYGYTF
>TRBJ1-1|14|TRBV9
CASSPTRGGTEAFF
>TRBJ1-6|15|TRBV6-1
CASSETALPNSPLHF
>TRBJ2-5|15|TRBV6-5
CASSYGRVDQETQYF
>TRBJ1-1|14|TRBV2
CASSEVRGMAEAFF
>TRBJ2-7|14|TRBV7-9
CASSRPEVPYEQYF
>TRBJ2-5|14|TRBV6-1
CASSEFGFGETQYF
>TRBJ2-7|11|TRBV20-1
CRGKRSYEQYF
>TRBJ2-5|14|TRBV5-5
CASSLGDRGETQYF
>TRBJ2-7|15|TRBV5-1
CASSLGQGVGYEQYF
>TRBJ1-4|13|TRBV30
CAWMRDSSEKLFF
>TRBJ1-6|15|TRBV7-9
CASSYSGDGNSPLHF
>TRBJ1-1|12|TRBV30
CAHGGQVTEAFF
>TRBJ2-5|15|TRBV10-2
CASTRGSSSQETQYF
>TRBJ2-7|11|TRBV2
CASSPTYEQYF
>TRBJ1-5|12|TRBV7-9
CASSENTQPQHF
>TRBJ2-7|14|TRBV5-4
CASSKQGAGYEQYF
>TRBJ2-3|16|TRBV13
CASSLDGLAGTDTQYF
>TRBJ2-5|16|TRBV15
CATSRDHSELQETQYF
>TRBJ1-2|13|TRBV13
CASSLQGPYGYTF
>TRBJ2-5|16|TRBV28
CASSYSGESLGETQYF
>TRBJ2-7|14|TRBV7-9
CASSHTGTGYEQYF
>TRBJ2-7|15|TRBV11-2
CASSLWTGSSYEQYF
>TRBJ2-7|13|TRBV5-1
CASSFGTAYEQYF
>TRBJ1-4|13|TRBV29-1
CSAQAGQLEKLFF
>TRBJ2-1|17|TRBV11-2
CASSLGVGRGPYNEQFF